The T cell receptor beta chain described here comes from a study of T-cell reconstitution after alpha-beta-depleted transplantation in children. The TCRbeta library incorporated unique molecular identifiers. TCRdb re-called the PCR reads through MiXCR, storing one row per CDR3 protein. The top ten clones hold around 6.2% of a sample with hundreds of thousands of distinct CDR3 sequences, around 10% of them seen once. V was clipped by 2 bases and J by 1 base, with 9 bases between them. This CDR3 contains 14 residues. Germline V gives CDR1 SGHRS, CDR2 YFSETQ. This clonotype was detected ten times or more.

This clonotype was obtained from a human donor who donated a stem cell graft to a child with acute lymphoblastic leukemia. The sample consisted of PBMCs from the stem cell graft donor, taken from the stem cell graft. The V and J genes are TRBV5-1 and TRBJ1-1, with a tentative D call TRBD1 (6 bases). The CDR3 here is CASSFGTSNTEAFF. Written as DNA, the CDR3 is TGCGCCAGCAGCTTCGGGACATCGAACACTGAAGCTTTCTTT.